This is a list of T cell receptor beta chains from one sample in a study of glioma-infiltrating T cells after dendritic cell vaccination. Clones were read by immunoSEQ multiplex PCR, and TCRdb kept only the in-frame ones, dropping some. Altogether 55,000 to 75,000 clones are present, roughly 80% being singletons, with the ten largest covering around 16%. The sequencing used blood, collected after dendritic cell vaccination. These receptor sequences come from a human donor with glioblastoma. Both conserved end residues are part of each CDR3. D genes are given only for firm matches. Clone size is given for some rows only: seen once, a few or many times, or a class if the clone is expanded.

len	v_gene	d_gene	j_gene	abundance	CDR3aa	CDR3nt
14	TRBV6-6	TRBD2	TRBJ2-2	few	CARQRGGHTGELFF	TGTGCCCGACAGCGGGGGGGCCATACCGGGGAGCTGTTTTTT
16	TRBV11-2	TRBD1	TRBJ2-3	-	CASSLVGQGGTDTQYF	TGTGCCAGCAGCTTAGTGGGACAGGGAGGTACAGATACGCAGTATTTT
14	TRBV7-2	-	TRBJ1-1	-	CASSLGSGNTEAFF	TGTGCCAGCAGCTTAGGGTCGGGGAACACTGAAGCTTTCTTT
16	TRBV4-1	TRBD1	TRBJ1-1	-	CASSQDRGRVNTEAFF	TGCGCCAGCAGCCAGGACAGGGGGCGAGTGAACACTGAAGCTTTCTTT
16	TRBV5-1	TRBD2	TRBJ2-3	-	CASSPPSGGEADTQYF	TGCGCCAGCAGCCCCCCTAGCGGGGGAGAGGCAGATACGCAGTATTTT
15	TRBV27	-	TRBJ2-7	once	CASSLRRDWRYEQYF	TGTGCCAGCAGTTTACGGAGAGATTGGAGGTACGAGCAGTACTTC
15	TRBV11-2	-	TRBJ2-1	-	CASSLDRGSYNEQFF	TGTGCCAGCAGCTTAGATAGGGGTTCCTACAATGAGCAGTTCTTC
15	TRBV5-1	-	TRBJ2-7	-	CASRLDGSISYEQYF	TGCGCCAGCAGATTGGACGGGTCTATCTCCTACGAGCAGTACTTC
13	TRBV2	-	TRBJ1-1	-	CASRFEGNTEAFF	TGTGCCAGCAGGTTTGAGGGGAACACTGAAGCTTTCTTT
18	TRBV4-3	-	TRBJ1-1	-	CASSQDLPESGMNTEAFF	TGCGCCAGCAGCCAAGATCTGCCAGAATCAGGCATGAACACTGAAGCTTTCTTT
18	TRBV5-1	-	TRBJ2-3	-	CASSFRDTRPPSTDTQYF	TGCGCCAGCAGCTTCCGGGACACCCGACCGCCTAGCACAGATACGCAGTATTTT
16	TRBV19	TRBD2	TRBJ2-3	-	CASSITSGGASDTQYF	TGTGCCAGTAGTATAACTAGCGGGGGGGCCTCGGATACGCAGTATTTT
18	TRBV7-9	TRBD1	TRBJ1-6	-	CASSRDRGRNRINSPLHF	TGTGCCAGCAGCCGGGACAGGGGGCGAAACCGCATTAATTCACCCCTCCACTTT
16	TRBV11-1	TRBD2	TRBJ2-3	-	CASSLVAGTGTDTQYF	TGTGCCAGCAGCTTAGTAGCGGGGACCGGCACAGATACGCAGTATTTT
13	TRBV11-2	TRBD1	TRBJ2-1	-	CASSFGTGEEQFF	TGTGCCAGCAGCTTCGGGACAGGGGAGGAGCAGTTCTTC
17	TRBV7-8	TRBD2	TRBJ2-1	once	CASSLQPGGSSYNEQFF	TGTGCCAGCAGCTTACAACCCGGGGGGAGCTCCTACAATGAGCAGTTCTTC
17	TRBV9	-	TRBJ2-4	-	CASSVTPGTEGRNIQYF	TGTGCCAGCAGCGTAACCCCTGGGACGGAGGGGAGAAACATTCAGTACTTC
18	TRBV7-8	TRBD1	TRBJ2-2	-	CASSLGSFQGADTGELFF	TGTGCCAGCAGCTTAGGGTCCTTCCAGGGGGCCGACACCGGGGAGCTGTTTTTT
15	TRBV29-1	-	TRBJ1-2	-	CSVGEPGGTIYGYTF	TGCAGCGTTGGGGAACCCGGGGGTACGATCTATGGCTACACCTTC
14	TRBV18	-	TRBJ1-4	-	CASSPGARYEKLFF	TGTGCCAGCTCACCGGGGGCGCGGTATGAAAAACTGTTTTTT
16	TRBV30	TRBD1	TRBJ1-5	-	CAWRDREHHSNQPQHF	TGTGCCTGGAGGGACAGGGAACATCATAGCAATCAGCCCCAGCATTTT
18	TRBV15	TRBD2	TRBJ2-5	-	CATSREPPGLAARETQYF	TGTGCCACCAGCAGAGAACCTCCGGGACTAGCTGCCCGAGAGACCCAGTACTTC
14	TRBV5-4	-	TRBJ2-3	-	CASRSNLGTDTQYF	TGTGCCAGCAGATCGAACCTCGGGACAGATACGCAGTATTTT
17	TRBV4-1	-	TRBJ2-1	-	CASSQVLGAGLYNEQFF	TGCGCCAGCAGCCAAGTCTTGGGGGCAGGGTTGTACAATGAGCAGTTCTTC
18	TRBV4-2	-	TRBJ1-1	-	CASSQDKAPVAGDTEAFF	TGTGCCAGCAGCCAAGATAAGGCACCAGTTGCAGGGGACACTGAAGCTTTCTTT
14	TRBV5-1	-	TRBJ1-2	-	CASSFAASNYGYTF	TGCGCCAGCAGCTTTGCGGCGAGTAACTATGGCTACACCTTC
17	TRBV9	TRBD1	TRBJ2-3	-	CASSARGQGQSRDTQYF	TGTGCCAGCAGCGCCCGGGGACAGGGACAATCGCGAGATACGCAGTATTTT